The 11 T cell receptor beta chains below all came from one sample that was sequenced in a study of shared clonotypes between healthy human individuals. The repertoire was sequenced with immunoSEQ multiplex PCR; TCRdb's copy has only in-frame clones and lacks some. The sample has about 680,000 clones; more than 70% are singletons. The sample consisted of memory CD4+ T cells sorted from blood. This sample's subset: CD45RA-negative fraction. Receptors originate from a woman in her 30s in good health.

The gene calls are TRBV15 and TRBJ1-1, with a tentative D call TRBD1 (5 bases). V lost 5 bases, J lost 6 bases, and 16 bases lay in between. This CDR3 has 14 residues. Per the germline V gene, CDR1 is LNHNV and CDR2 is YYDKDF (reference sequence). The CDR3 region has the DNA TGTGCCACCAGCCTACGGACATCGTACCCTGAAGCTTTCTTT. Its protein is CATSLRTSYPEAFF.

Regarding this clone: Other DNA sequences in this specimen translate into the identical CDR3. The J gene is TRBJ2-2, the V gene TRBV5-1; tentative D call: TRBD2 (5 bases). Germline V gene sequence: CDR1 SGHRS, CDR2 YFSETQ. The CDR3 has 15 amino acids. V was shortened by 2 bases and J by 0 bases, with 8 bases between the two germline ends. CDR3 bases: TGCGCCAGCAGCTTCAGTAGCGCGAACACCGGGGAGCTGTTTTTT. This translates into CASSFSSANTGELFF.

This chain links TRBV29-1 with TRBJ1-2; the D is unclear. The length of the CDR3 is 11 residues. Germline lookup yields CDR1 SQVTM and CDR2 ANQGSEA. V lost 4 bases and J lost 7, with 10 bases in between. The CDR3 DNA sequence: TGCAGCGTTGGTACGCTCACTGGCTACACCTTC. It is translated as CSVGTLTGYTF.

This clone was seen a few times. J is TRBJ1-5 and V is TRBV15, with D perhaps TRBD1 (6 bases). CDR3 length equals 13 residues. Trimming removed 3 bases at V and 7 bases at J, with 10 bases between. Germline assignment: CDR1 LNHNV and CDR2 YYDKDF (reference sequence). CDR3 sequence: CATSRGRGQPQHF. The CDR3 region has the DNA TGTGCCACCAGCAGGGGCAGGGGACAGCCCCAGCATTTT.

This chain links TRBV10-3 with TRBJ2-7; D is ambiguous. Trimming left V 2 bases short and J 2 bases short, with 7 bases between. Germline V gene data show CDR1 as ENHRY and CDR2 as SYGVKD. The CDR3 sequence is 13 residues long. DNA for the CDR3: TGTGCCATCAGTGAGGTCAGCGCCTACGAGCAGTACTTC. Translation gives CAISEVSAYEQYF.

This clone has a handful of counts. The chain links TRBV6-5 to TRBJ2-2; D ambiguous. V was clipped by 0 bases and J by 7 bases, with 9 bases between them. Germline CDR1 reads MNHEY; CDR2 reads SVGAGI. This CDR3 has 14 amino acids. The CDR3 loop reads CASSYSILVGELFF. CDR3 nucleotides: TGTGCCAGCAGTTACTCGATTCTAGTCGGGGAGCTGTTTTTT.

The chain has TRBV6-6 and TRBJ1-2; 9 nucleotides align to TRBD1. V was pared by 6 bases and J by 7 bases, with 9 bases of the junction left unmatched. CDR1 MNHNY and CDR2 SVGAGI come from the germline V gene (reference sequence). The CDR3 extends over 14 amino acids. The DNA for the CDR3 is TGTGCCAGCAGCACCGGGACAGGGATCGGTGGCTACACCTTC. Translation: CASSTGTGIGGYTF.

This rearrangement joins TRBV5-1 to TRBJ2-2; D unresolved. The V end was cut by 2 bases, the J end by 4 bases, with 6 bases between. CDR1 and CDR2 from the germline V gene are SGHRS and YFSETQ. CDR3 length: 13 residues. The CDR3 sequence: CASSFSATGELFF. The CDR3 DNA is TGCGCCAGCAGCTTCTCCGCCACCGGGGAGCTGTTTTTT. The whole variable domain, filled in from reference TRBV5-1 and TRBJ2-2, reads KAGVTQTPRYLIKTRGQQVTLSCSPISGHRSVSWYQQTPGQGLQFLFEYFSETQRNKGNFPGRFSGRQFSNSRSEMNVSTLELGDSALYLCASSFSATGELFFGEGSRLTVL.

This chain joins TRBV4-1 and TRBJ2-5, with D hard to call. From germline, CDR1 is MGHRA and CDR2 YSYEKL. This CDR3 spans 14 amino acids. Trimming took off 4 bases at V and 1 base at J, with 10 bases between the two ends. In DNA, the CDR3 is TGCGCCAGCAGCCCCTCGGGCCCCCAAGAGACCCAGTACTTC. Protein product: CASSPSGPQETQYF.

This chain's CDR3 is CASSGEGTDTQYF. DNA for the CDR3: TGTGCCAGCAGCGGGGAGGGCACAGATACGCAGTATTTT. V is TRBV27 and J is TRBJ2-3; D possibly corresponds to TRBD2 (6 bases). This CDR3 has 13 residues. Germline lookup yields CDR1 MNHEY and CDR2 SMNVEV (reference sequence). With 6 bases removed from V and 1 base from J, the gap between germline ends came to 8 bases.

The rearrangement uses TRBV9 and TRBJ2-3, with 8 bases identical to TRBD2. V gave up 3 bases and J gave up 3 bases; unmatched junction bases: 6. Per germline, CDR1 SGDLS and CDR2 YYNGEE. The CDR3 is made up of 15 amino acids. The chain's CDR3 is CASSATAGATDTQYF. The CDR3 DNA is TGTGCCAGCAGCGCAACAGCGGGAGCAACAGATACGCAGTATTTT.